These 24 T cell receptor beta chains came from one sample sequenced in a study of blood T cells in healthy people across ages. The use of a sample-barcoded 5' primer and a J-beta primer mix characterized a second PCR of about 6 to 11 cycles. MiXCR, run by TCRdb on the 5' RACE reads, gives a single entry per CDR3 protein. The sample carries more than 800,000 distinct CDR3 sequences, roughly 45% recorded once. Sequencing was carried out using blood. These receptors were collected from a woman aged 55-69 years in good health.

This clonotype was observed a few times. This chain uses TRBV3-1 with TRBJ2-1; possible D gene TRBD2, 5 bases. This CDR3 comprises 15 residues. The germline gives CDR1 LGHDT, CDR2 YNNKEL (reference sequence). V was cut by 8 bases and J by 0 bases, with 14 bases left in between. CDR3 protein: CASVAGSSSYNEQFF. The CDR3 region has the DNA TGTGCCAGCGTGGCGGGCTCCAGCTCCTACAATGAGCAGTTCTTC.

The genes are TRBV7-9 and TRBJ1-2; unclear D gene. The germline gives CDR1 SEHNR, CDR2 FQNEAQ (reference sequence). Trimming pared 1 base from V and 4 bases from J, leaving 7 bases between. CDR3 length: 13 residues. The CDR3 DNA is TGTGCCAGCAGCTTAGATGGCGGCTATGGCTACACCTTC. It is translated as CASSLDGGYGYTF.

The chain joins TRBV21-1 to TRBJ1-4. TRBV21-1 represents a pseudogene. The CDR3 consists of 13 residues. The CDR3 protein is CASRGVTNEKLFF. CDR3 coding DNA: TGTGCCAGCAGGGGTGTAACTAATGAAAAACTGTTTTTT.

This clonotype was observed a single time. The chain is built from TRBV18 and TRBJ2-7; D possibly corresponds to TRBD1 (6 bases). CDR1 and CDR2 from the germline V gene are KGHSH and LQKENI. The CDR3 is made up of 15 amino acids. Trimming shortened V by 2 bases and J by 0 bases, and 11 bases separated the two germline ends. CDR3 amino acids: CASSPWQGSSYEQYF. The CDR3 region has the DNA TGTGCCAGCTCACCATGGCAGGGGAGCTCCTACGAGCAGTACTTC.

The J gene is TRBJ1-1, the V gene TRBV6-7; the D is unclear. TRBV6-7 belongs to the ORF category, with a function that is uncertain. The length of the CDR3 is 13 residues. V was clipped by 6 bases and J by 1 base, with 9 bases between them. The CDR3 reads CASRRLTNTEAFF. The CDR3 DNA is TGTGCCAGCAGACGACTGACGAACACTGAAGCTTTCTTT.

This chain joins TRBV20-1 and TRBJ2-7, with 7 bases fitting TRBD1. V lost 5 bases and J lost 8; bases outside the gene matches: 9. Looked up from germline, CDR1 is DFQATT and CDR2 is SNEGSKA (reference sequence). The length of the CDR3 is 12 residues. CDR3 loop: CSAGRQGRQQYF. The CDR3 DNA is TGCAGTGCTGGCCGACAGGGTCGACAGCAGTACTTC.

The chain employs TRBV6-5 and TRBJ2-7; perhaps TRBD2 as D (5 bases). The CDR3 has 13 amino acids. From germline, CDR1 is MNHEY and CDR2 SVGAGI. V was cut by 5 bases and J by 6 bases, with 14 bases left in between. This CDR3 reads CASSDGRESEQYF. The CDR3 nucleotides read TGTGCCAGCAGTGACGGACGGGAAAGCGAGCAGTACTTC.

This clonotype has a handful of counts. V and J are TRBV6-2 or TRBV6-3 and TRBJ1-5; D is ambiguous. The germline CDR1 and CDR2 sequences are MNHEY and SVGEGT. The CDR3 is made up of 15 amino acids. With 8 bases removed from V and 7 bases from J, the gap between germline ends came to 21 bases. Here the CDR3 reads CASSLGWDWTQPQHF. The CDR3 DNA follows: TGTGCCAGCTCCTTAGGATGGGATTGGACCCAGCCCCAGCATTTT.

This clonotype has more than one count but fewer than ten. V and J are TRBV27 and TRBJ2-1; possibly TRBD1 or TRBD2 for D (5 bases each). This CDR3 spans 15 amino acids. In germline, CDR1 is MNHEY, CDR2 SMNVEV (reference sequence). Trimming pared 2 bases from V and 6 bases from J, leaving 14 bases between. CDR3 sequence (DNA): TGTGCCAGCAGTTTAGAAGAGGGGCCCTTCAATGAGCAGTTCTTC. This encodes CASSLEEGPFNEQFF.

This clonotype was recorded a few times. This chain joins TRBV5-1 and TRBJ2-1, with D perhaps TRBD2 (5 bases). The CDR3 totals 12 residues. The germline V gene encodes CDR1 SGHRS and CDR2 YFSETQ. V lost 8 bases and J lost 0, with 6 bases in between. The CDR3 here is CASTSSYNEQFF. The CDR3 nucleotides read TGCGCCAGTACTAGCTCCTACAATGAGCAGTTCTTC.

Details on this clonotype: This clone may be a read error of a much larger clone one base away. The chain is built from TRBV29-1 and TRBJ2-5; maybe TRBD1 (8 bases). Trimming left V 7 bases short and J 11 bases short, with 17 bases between. The germline gives CDR1 SQVTM, CDR2 ANQGSEA. The CDR3 has 11 amino acids. The CDR3 sequence: CSGRTGREQYF. CDR3 coding DNA: TGCAGCGGCCGGACAGGGAGGGAGCAGTACTTC.

The J gene is TRBJ1-5, the V gene TRBV10-3; 10 nucleotides match TRBD1. This CDR3 comprises 15 residues. Unmatched junction bases numbered 5, after V lost 3 bases and J lost 6 bases. CDR1 and CDR2 from the germline V gene are ENHRY and SYGVKD. CDR3 sequence reads: CAISDGRTGGQPQHF. The CDR3, as DNA: TGTGCCATCAGTGACGGTAGGACAGGGGGTCAGCCCCAGCATTTT.

The chain has TRBV7-3 and TRBJ2-3; D is undetermined. V gave up 3 bases and J gave up 3 bases, with 16 bases separating them. CDR1 and CDR2 from the germline V gene are SGHTA and FQGTGA. This CDR3 comprises 16 residues. CDR3 coding DNA: TGTGCCAGCAGCTTGGGGAATTCGAGGTATACAGATACGCAGTATTTT. It codes for CASSLGNSRYTDTQYF.

This clonotype has just one count. V gene TRBV5-4 combines with J gene TRBJ2-3, with D possibly being TRBD1 or TRBD2 (6 bases each). The V gene lost 3 bases and the J gene lost 2 bases, with 13 bases spanning the gap. This CDR3 spans 15 amino acids. Germline CDR1 SGHNT, CDR2 YYREEE (reference sequence). The DNA for the CDR3 is TGTGCCAGCAGCTCGAGGGGGAGGTACACAGATACGCAGTATTTT. As protein: CASSSRGRYTDTQYF.

In its sample, this clonotype was seen a few times. This rearrangement joins TRBV7-9 to TRBJ2-3; D call uncertain. The CDR3 is 16 amino acids. CDR1 is SEHNR, CDR2 FQNEAQ, per germline (reference sequence). Deletions cut 2 bases from V and 0 bases from J, with 12 bases between. The CDR3 nucleotides read TGTGCCAGCAGCTTAATGGCCGTCGGTAGCACAGATACGCAGTATTTT. This codes for CASSLMAVGSTDTQYF.

The chain recombines TRBV7-6 with TRBJ2-5; D remains ambiguous. Germline V lookup: CDR1 SGHVS, CDR2 FNYEAQ. V lost 3 bases and J lost 2, with 7 bases in between. The CDR3 contains 13 residues. The CDR3 region is CASSFQWQETQYF. CDR3 nucleotides: TGTGCCAGCAGCTTTCAATGGCAAGAGACCCAGTACTTC.

V gene TRBV6-5 combines with J gene TRBJ2-3; D uncertain. The CDR3 length is 14 residues. The germline V and J ends were trimmed by 2 bases and 2 bases, with 8 bases remaining between them. Germline V gene lookup returns CDR1 MNHEY and CDR2 SVGAGI. The CDR3, as DNA: TGTGCCAGCAGTTACGGCCGTACCACAGATACGCAGTATTTT. Its protein is CASSYGRTTDTQYF.

This CDR3 is CSAGTGGPYEQYF. The CDR3 bases are TGCAGTGCTGGGACAGGTGGGCCCTACGAGCAGTACTTC. V and J are TRBV20-1 and TRBJ2-7, with 8 bases fitting TRBD1. This CDR3 has 13 amino acids. Germline CDR1 and CDR2: DFQATT and SNEGSKA (reference sequence). The V and J ends lost 5 bases and 2 bases, in that order; junction bases with no gene match: 5.

Of note for this clonotype: Germline and junction disagree at one end, which may indicate a read error. V and J are TRBV20-1 and TRBJ2-5, with 10 bases aligning to TRBD2. TRBJ2-7 explains the end of the DNA better; the J call may be wrong. Germline V gene lookup returns CDR1 DFQATT and CDR2 SNEGSKA (reference sequence). This CDR3 has 14 amino acids. The CDR3 sequence: CSAGEAGGSYEQYF. CDR3 coding DNA: TGCAGTGCTGGAGAAGCGGGAGGGTCCTACGAGCAGTACTTC.

This clonotype was counted only a few times. The gene calls are TRBV7-2 and TRBJ2-1; the match to TRBD2 covers 9 bases. Germline values: CDR1 SGHTA, CDR2 FQGNSA. The ends lost 5 bases at V and 7 bases at J; junction bases unmatched: 6. The CDR3 covers 14 residues. Here the CDR3 DNA reads TGTGCCAGCAGCCCCCAGACTAGCGGTAATGAGCAGTTCTTC. It codes for CASSPQTSGNEQFF.

The chain couples TRBV6-2 or TRBV6-3 to TRBJ2-1; 10 bases fit TRBD2. The CDR3 extends over 15 amino acids. CDR1 MNHEY and CDR2 SVGEGT come from the germline V gene. V dropped 7 bases and J dropped 8; count of bases not matched to a gene: 11. CDR3 sequence: CASTLGLAGVDEQFF. The CDR3 coding sequence is TGTGCCAGCACCCTAGGGCTAGCGGGAGTCGATGAGCAGTTCTTC.

The J gene is TRBJ2-4, the V gene TRBV5-5; 8 bases are a match to TRBD1. Looked up from germline, CDR1 is SGHKS and CDR2 is YYEKEE (reference sequence). J was trimmed by 0 bases and V by 0 bases; bases with no gene match: 5. This CDR3 comprises 17 residues. CDR3 DNA: TGTGCCAGCAGCTTGGTTGGACAGGGACTAGCCAAAAACATTCAGTACTTC. This codes for CASSLVGQGLAKNIQYF.

The genes are TRBV28 and TRBJ2-5, with no clear D. Trimming stripped 10 bases from V and 2 bases from J, with 14 bases between. The CDR3 is 13 residues long. Germline values: CDR1 MDHEN, CDR2 SYDVKM. CDR3 protein: CATHRRVQETQYF. The CDR3 region has the DNA TGTGCCACACATAGGCGCGTTCAAGAGACCCAGTACTTC.

The V gene is TRBV6-1, the J gene TRBJ2-7; TRBD2 agrees at 10 bases. V shed 3 bases, J shed 4 bases, and the junction held 3 bases outside the gene matches. The germline V gene has CDR1 MNHNS and CDR2 SASEGT. This CDR3 has 14 residues. DNA of the CDR3: TGTGCCAGCAGTGAGGAGCGGGAGGGGTACGAGCAGTACTTC. Translated: CASSEEREGYEQYF.